This passage covers 3 T cell receptor beta chains from one sample sequenced in a study of T cells in Graves' hyperthyroidism and ophthalmopathy. Template material for amplifying TCR beta CDR3 regions consisted of RNA transcripts. A set of HTBI primers served as the primers for a first-round RT-PCR of the TCR CDR3. MiXCR was run by TCRdb on the multiplex PCR reads, yielding one entry per CDR3 protein. There are hundreds of thousands of distinct CDR3 sequences in the sample; less than 15% occur only once, and roughly 10% lies in the top ten. The sequenced material came from blood. These receptors originate from a woman aged 18-29 years with Graves' hyperthyroidism.

This clonotype was recorded many times. The V call is TRBV15, the J call TRBJ2-7; 10 positions match TRBD1. The CDR3 loop spans 15 amino acids. The germline CDR1 and CDR2 sequences are LNHNV and YYDKDF (reference sequence). V dropped 5 bases and J dropped 0; count of bases not matched to a gene: 4. CDR3 in amino acids: CATSGDRGLSYEQYF. The CDR3 nucleotides read TGTGCCACCAGCGGGGACAGGGGACTCTCCTACGAGCAGTACTTC.

This clonotype was counted between two and nine times. This chain links TRBV19 with TRBJ2-1, with D possibly matching TRBD1 (7 bases). V lost 8 bases, J lost 7 bases, and 27 bases lay in between. Per the germline V gene, CDR1 is LNHDA and CDR2 is SQIVND (reference sequence). The CDR3 covers 17 residues. This CDR3 is CASAGGVAVWRGNEQFF. CDR3 nucleotides: TGTGCCAGTGCAGGGGGAGTAGCGGTCTGGAGGGGAAATGAGCAGTTCTTC. Full variable domain (missing parts from reference TRBV19 and TRBJ2-1): DGGITQSPKYLFRKEGQNVTLSCEQNLNHDAMYWYRQDPGQGLRLIYYSQIVNDFQKGDIAEGYSVSREKKESFPLTVTSAQKNPTAFYLCASAGGVAVWRGNEQFFGPGTRLTVL.

This clonotype was observed at least ten times. The chain uses TRBV6-1 and TRBJ2-1; weak D call: TRBD1 (6 bases). CDR1 is MNHNS, CDR2 SASEGT, per germline. Trimming cost V 6 bases and J 1 base, with 13 bases left between them. The CDR3 is 15 residues long. Here the CDR3 DNA reads TGTGCCAGCAGAGGGGACACCGAATCCTACAATGAGCAGTTCTTC. This sequence encodes CASRGDTESYNEQFF.